The T cell receptor (beta chain) described here comes from a study of T cell repertoires in cytomegalovirus infection. Study overall: TCR beta signatures that were public indicated CMV infection and matching HLA type.

TCRdb processed the reads anew with MiXCR; each CDR3 protein has one entry. The data contain approximately 990,000 distinct CDR3 sequences, under 40% of them singletons. Findings of the study overall: Dominant in the ex vivo response were TCR beta clonotypes restricted by HLA-C and specific for CMV.

V was pared by 7 bases and J by 7 bases, with 4 bases of the junction left unmatched. Per the germline V gene, CDR1 is SNHLY and CDR2 is FYNNEI. There are 12 residues in the CDR3. To note about this clonotype: Antigen specificity is unknown.

This material consisted of cultured CD8+ T cells from PBMCs, taken from culture after CMV antigen stimulation. This chain joins TRBV2 and TRBJ1-1; 9 nucleotides line up with TRBD1. The source is a human donor in good health (CMV status not recorded). Some clones in this sample may be carry-over from other donors' samples. The CDR3: CASIRTGVEAFF. DNA for the CDR3: TGTGCCAGCATTCGGACAGGGGTTGAAGCTTTCTTT.